This entry describes one TCR beta chain. Its antigen is still unknown. The data stem from a study of PD-1 blockade in classical Hodgkin lymphoma. The protocol was immunoSEQ multiplex PCR, while the TCRdb copy is restricted to in-frame clones and leaves out a portion. The table includes approximately 27,000 clones, just over 85% detected once. Autologous stem cell transplantation was followed by relapse in every patient, and brentuximab vedotin exposure varied. Study-level findings and limits: The authors excluded patients who started nivolumab under 1 year after ASCT. The study found that TCR diversity rose significantly by C4D1 in CD4+ but not CD8+ cells.

V lost 6 bases and J lost 2; bases outside the gene matches: 5. CDR3 length equals 15 residues. Germline assignment: CDR1 SGHRS and CDR2 YFSETQ. The material was peripheral blood mononuclear cells (PBMCs), obtained at baseline. The clonotype originates from a human donor with classical Hodgkin lymphoma. This chain joins TRBV5-1 and TRBJ2-5; 12 bases line up with TRBD2. The CDR3 bases are TGCGCCAGCACTCGGACTAGCGGGGATCAAGAGACCCAGTACTTC. Amino acids: CASTRTSGDQETQYF.